Included here is one T cell receptor beta chain sequence, with context. The source of the sample is a study of blood T cell repertoires in COVID-19. Study context: Sites in the United States, Italy and Spain provided acute and convalescent COVID-19 samples.

In germline, CDR1 is SNHLY, CDR2 FYNNEI. This CDR3 contains 16 residues. The junction had 4 bases not matched to a gene; V was cut back by 0 bases and J by 4 bases. Per the original data handling: Estimation of nucleated cell counts relied on the amplification of reference gene primers. Some clones are missing from TCRdb's copy, which holds only in-frame ones; the method was immunoSEQ multiplex PCR. V, J and clone size were drawn from that table, and D and trimming were deduced from the DNA. The table includes 70,000 to 90,000 clones, roughly 70% detected once. V gene TRBV2 combines with J gene TRBJ2-7, with TRBD2 matching over 12 bases. The sequencing input was peripheral blood. This receptor was identified in a human donor with acute or convalescent COVID-19. The donor label of this sample is uncertain. The CDR3 reads CASSEALLAGGYEQYF. The CDR3 nucleotides are TGTGCCAGCAGTGAAGCGCTTCTAGCGGGAGGGTACGAGCAGTACTTC.